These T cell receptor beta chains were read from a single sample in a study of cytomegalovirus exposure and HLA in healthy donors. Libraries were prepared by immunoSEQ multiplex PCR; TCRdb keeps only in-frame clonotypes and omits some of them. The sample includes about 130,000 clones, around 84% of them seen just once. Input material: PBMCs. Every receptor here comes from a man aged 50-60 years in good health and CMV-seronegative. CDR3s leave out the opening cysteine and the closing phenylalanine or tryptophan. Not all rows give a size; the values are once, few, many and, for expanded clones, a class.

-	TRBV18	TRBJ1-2	ASSPTGDINYGYT
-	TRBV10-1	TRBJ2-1	ASSESTTSYNEQF
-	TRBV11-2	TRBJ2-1	ASSLVGGLARNEQF
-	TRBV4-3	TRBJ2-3	ASSQDAAGGGRDTQY
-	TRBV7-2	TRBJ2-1	ASSWGGRTYNEQF
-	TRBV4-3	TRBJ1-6	ASSQDRANVNSPLH
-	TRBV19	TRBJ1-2	ASSIGSGADYGYT
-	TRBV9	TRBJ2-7	ASSGSGTFYEQY
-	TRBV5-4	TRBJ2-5	ASSFEWREETQY
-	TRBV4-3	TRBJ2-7	ASSRDTAYEQY
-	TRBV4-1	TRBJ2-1	ASSAGQGANEQF
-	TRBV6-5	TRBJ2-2	ASSYSKLMVGELF
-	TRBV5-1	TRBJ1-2	ASSPGQYYGYT
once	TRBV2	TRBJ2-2	ASTPGRPNTGELL
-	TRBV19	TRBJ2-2	ASSIRRGSTGELF
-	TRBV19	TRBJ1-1	ASSIFGATEAF
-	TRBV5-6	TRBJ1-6	ASSARLSSYNSPLH
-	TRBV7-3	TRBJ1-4	ASSRQPNEKLF
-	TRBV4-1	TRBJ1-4	ASSQESFTFRF
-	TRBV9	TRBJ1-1	ASSVGGRLNTEAF
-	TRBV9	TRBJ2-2	ASSVAGGTGELF
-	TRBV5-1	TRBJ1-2	ASRIETGAGYT